The 5 T cell receptor beta chains given below trace back to one sample, sequenced in a study of blood T cells in healthy people across ages. Next came a second PCR, run for about 7 to 12 cycles, which used a sample-barcoded 5' primer along with a J-beta primer mix. TCRdb re-derived calls from the 5' RACE reads in MiXCR, one entry per CDR3 protein. The sample lists around 1,000,000 distinct CDR3 sequences; approximately 25% were seen once. This sample also appeared in a second study, on T cells of mothers and their children.

Sequenced sample: blood. These receptors were obtained from a girl aged 2 to 10 in good health.

This sequence joins TRBV6-5 and TRBJ1-5; 8 bases are a match to TRBD1. CDR1 MNHEY and CDR2 SVGAGI come from the germline V gene. The CDR3 runs 15 residues. V lost 10 bases, J lost 0 bases, and 8 bases stayed unmatched. This CDR3 is CATDRQGCSNQPQHF. The CDR3, as DNA: TGTGCCACCGATCGACAGGGGTGTAGCAATCAGCCCCAGCATTTT.

This clonotype was seen only a few times. The chain couples TRBV3-1 to TRBJ2-3; D is ambiguous. CDR3 size: 15 residues. V lost 3 bases to trimming and J lost 1 base, with 11 bases between them. CDR1 and CDR2 from the germline V gene are LGHDT and YNNKEL (reference sequence). The CDR3 sequence is CASSQVESGTDTQYF. The CDR3 bases are TGTGCCAGCAGCCAGGTGGAGAGCGGCACAGATACGCAGTATTTT.

This clonotype has only a few counts. This chain links TRBV7-3 with TRBJ2-1; 8 nucleotides align to TRBD1. This CDR3 is 11 amino acids long. The V segment lost 4 bases and the J segment 15 bases; nucleotides outside the gene matches: 5. Germline V gives CDR1 SGHTA, CDR2 FQGTGA. CDR3: CASSSLQGGFF. CDR3 coding DNA: TGTGCCAGCAGCTCGCTACAGGGGGGGTTCTTC.

The chain recombines TRBV29-1 with TRBJ2-1; 12 nucleotides line up with TRBD2. The V gene's germline CDR1 is SQVTM and CDR2 ANQGSEA. This CDR3 comprises 15 residues. V was clipped by 4 bases and J by 5 bases; unmatched bases: 6. In DNA, the CDR3 is TGCAGCGTTGGGCTCCGACTAGCGGGAGACAATGAGCAGTTCTTC. Residues: CSVGLRLAGDNEQFF.

This chain links TRBV28 with TRBJ1-5, with D maybe TRBD1 (6 bases). The CDR3 consists of 14 residues. Germline values: CDR1 MDHEN, CDR2 SYDVKM. V was shortened by 3 bases and J by 7 bases, with 13 bases between the two germline ends. The CDR3, as DNA: TGTGCCAGCAGTTTTTCGGGGGGCCGGCAGCCCCAGCATTTT. Translation gives CASSFSGGRQPQHF. Full variable domain (rest looked up from reference TRBV28 and TRBJ1-5): DVKVTQSSRYLVKRTGEKVFLECVQDMDHENMFWYRQDPGLGLRLIYFSYDVKMKEKGDIPEGYSVSREKKERFSLILESASTNQTSMYLCASSFSGGRQPQHFGDGTRLSIL.